The 5 T cell receptor beta chains presented below share a single source sample, sequenced in a study of CD8+CD57+ T cells in acquired aplastic anemia. Profiling of TCR beta VDJ combinations and CDR3 sequences used genomic DNA as template. In TCRdb, the reads were re-called with MiXCR into one record per CDR3 protein. Here the sample spans 150,000 or so distinct CDR3 sequences, about 52% being singletons. Sequencing was done on patients that had shown CD8+CD57+ cell expansion by flow cytometry. The sequenced material came from sorted CD4+, CD8+, or CD8+CD57+ T cells (not recorded which) from PBMCs. These receptors were obtained from a human donor with aplastic anemia.

The chain carries TRBV9 and TRBJ2-7, with 9 bases that match TRBD2. CDR3 length: 16 residues. The germline CDR1 and CDR2 sequences are SGDLS and YYNGEE. Germline trimming cut 4 bases from V and 6 bases from J; bases unmatched to any gene: 14. CDR3 loop: CASSPRSSGKHSEQYF. The CDR3 DNA reads TGTGCCAGCAGCCCCCGGTCTAGCGGGAAGCATAGCGAGCAGTACTTC.

The V and J genes are TRBV20-1 and TRBJ2-7; TRBD1 matches at 9 bases. Trimming removed 3 bases from V and 2 bases from J; junction bases left unmatched: 8. This CDR3 contains 15 residues. Germline-derived CDR1 and CDR2 are DFQATT and SNEGSKA (reference sequence). The CDR3: CSARGGTGKTYEQYF. Written as DNA, the CDR3 is TGCAGTGCTAGGGGCGGGACAGGGAAAACCTACGAGCAGTACTTC.

As regards this clonotype: A much larger clone differs from this one at a single base, so this may be a read error. This sequence joins TRBV4-2 and TRBJ2-1; 7 bases map to TRBD1. Germline V gene sequence: CDR1 LGHNA, CDR2 YNFKEQ. This CDR3 contains 18 residues. The V segment lost 1 base and the J segment 1 base; nucleotides outside the gene matches: 10. CDR3 DNA: TGTGCCAGCAGCCAAGGTGAGGGACAGCGCCCATCCTACAATGAGCAGTTCTTC. Amino acids: CASSQGEGQRPSYNEQFF.

This clonotype has just a few counts. V and J are TRBV11-2 and TRBJ1-6; possibly TRBD1 for D (6 bases). Germline assignment: CDR1 SGHAT and CDR2 FQNNGV. This CDR3 region has 16 residues. The V gene lost 3 bases and the J gene lost 7 bases, with 16 bases spanning the gap. The DNA of the CDR3 is TGTGCCAGCAGCTTCAGGTCGGCAGGGACAAATTCACCCCTCCACTTT. The encoded protein is CASSFRSAGTNSPLHF.

CDR3 residues: CASSQIRNLWTEAFF. The DNA of the CDR3 is TGTGCCAGCAGCCAAATCCGAAATTTGTGGACTGAAGCTTTCTTT. The rearrangement uses TRBV14 and TRBJ1-1; D gene uncertain. From germline, CDR1 is SGHDN and CDR2 FVKESK. The CDR3 totals 15 residues. The ends were cut back, 2 bases at V and 5 bases at J, with 15 bases in the middle.